The rows below give T cell receptor beta chains drawn from one sample of a study of cytomegalovirus exposure and HLA in healthy donors. The assay was immunoSEQ multiplex PCR, and TCRdb's table has in-frame clones only and misses some. The sample lists 100,000 to 150,000 clones, more than 65% occurring once. The sequenced sample consisted of PBMCs. The receptors originated from a male donor in good health and CMV-seropositive. CDR3s include the opening cysteine and the closing phenylalanine or tryptophan. A D gene is named only where the DNA matches it firmly. Part of the rows lack a size; the others show once, few, many or a class for expanded clones.

d_gene,abundance,j_gene,v_gene,CDR3aa,CDR3nt
-,-,TRBJ1-6,TRBV19,CASSTPQTGTLHF,TGTGCCAGTAGTACCCCCCAAACAGGGACCCTCCACTTT
-,few,TRBJ1-2,TRBV19,CASSVRTNYGYTF,TGTGCCAGTAGTGTCAGGACTAACTATGGCTACACCTTC
-,-,TRBJ1-4,TRBV7-9,CSSSLAGGDNEKLFF,TGTTCCAGCAGCTTAGCGGGGGGTGATAATGAAAAACTGTTTTTT
-,few,TRBJ2-7,TRBV7-9,CASSLSGSSYEQYF,TGTGCCAGCAGCTTATCGGGAAGCTCCTACGAGCAGTACTTC
TRBD1,few,TRBJ1-1,TRBV29-1,CSARDRKDTEAFF,TGCAGCGCCCGGGACAGGAAAGACACTGAAGCTTTCTTT
TRBD2,once,TRBJ2-1,TRBV11-2,CASSLGGLAGGSSYNEQFF,TGTGCCAGCAGCTTGGGCGGGCTAGCGGGGGGTAGCTCCTACAATGAGCAGTTCTTC
TRBD1,-,TRBJ1-2,TRBV5-6,CASSSSGQGRYGYTF,TGTGCCAGCAGCTCCAGCGGACAGGGCCGGTATGGCTACACCTTC
-,-,TRBJ1-5,TRBV29-1,CSVGYGGNQPQHF,TGCAGCGTGGGCTACGGAGGGAATCAGCCCCAGCATTTT
TRBD1,-,TRBJ2-7,TRBV29-1,CSVRTGDEQYF,TGCAGCGTCCGGACAGGGGACGAGCAGTACTTC
-,-,TRBJ1-6,TRBV6-5,CASSYTNNSPLHF,TGTGCCAGCAGTTACACAAATAATTCACCCCTCCACTTT
-,once,TRBJ1-1,TRBV27,CASSIPGLTNTEAFF,TGTGCCAGCAGTATACCGGGACTGACGAACACTGAAGCTTTCTTT
-,-,TRBJ2-7,TRBV5-1,CASSADSPSYEQYF,TGCGCCAGCAGTGCGGACAGCCCCTCCTACGAGCAGTACTTC